The clone carrying this T cell receptor beta chain was counted many times. Its antigen is not identified. This entry is derived from a study of T-cell memory formation after mild COVID-19. For the study at large: There were largely donor-specific TCR clusters. Points from the study as a whole: Contracting clones from day 15 to 85 showed balanced CD4/CD8; later expanders favored CD4+. Mainly in CM and EM were contracting CD4+ clones; CD8+ were in EMRA.

Trimming removed 5 bases from V and 2 bases from J; junction bases left unmatched: 7. CDR3 length equals 16 residues. In germline, CDR1 is SGHAT, CDR2 FQNNGV. TCRdb reanalysed the 5' RACE reads using MiXCR and keeps one entry per CDR3 protein. The table shows roughly 480,000 distinct CDR3 sequences, with 20% to 25% occurring only once. The sequence was obtained from an adult woman who had mild COVID-19 (a few samples of this study predate the infection). Cell type and time point are not known. J is TRBJ2-1 and V is TRBV11-2, with TRBD1 matching over 9 bases. Sequenced: PBMCs or a T cell subset sorted from them (not recorded which). In DNA, the CDR3 is TGTGCCAGCAGCACCCGCGGGGACAGGGCCTACAATGAGCAGTTCTTC. Translating it yields CASSTRGDRAYNEQFF.